Detailed here is one T cell receptor (beta chain). This sample is drawn from a study of control samples from healthy donors and cancer patients. Measured with immunoSEQ multiplex PCR; TCRdb has only the in-frame clones, and not every one. The table has about 100,000 clones, about 88% seen once. The CDR3 contains 14 residues. Germline assignment: CDR1 SGDLS and CDR2 YYNGEE. The V and J ends lost 3 bases and 3 bases respectively, with 9 bases between them. The sequence came from a woman in her forties or fifties in good health. The chain joins TRBV9 to TRBJ1-4; no definite D call. Sequencing used blood. The chain's CDR3 is CASSGVSANEKLFF. CDR3 DNA sequence: TGTGCCAGCAGCGGGGTGTCAGCTAATGAAAAACTGTTTTTT.